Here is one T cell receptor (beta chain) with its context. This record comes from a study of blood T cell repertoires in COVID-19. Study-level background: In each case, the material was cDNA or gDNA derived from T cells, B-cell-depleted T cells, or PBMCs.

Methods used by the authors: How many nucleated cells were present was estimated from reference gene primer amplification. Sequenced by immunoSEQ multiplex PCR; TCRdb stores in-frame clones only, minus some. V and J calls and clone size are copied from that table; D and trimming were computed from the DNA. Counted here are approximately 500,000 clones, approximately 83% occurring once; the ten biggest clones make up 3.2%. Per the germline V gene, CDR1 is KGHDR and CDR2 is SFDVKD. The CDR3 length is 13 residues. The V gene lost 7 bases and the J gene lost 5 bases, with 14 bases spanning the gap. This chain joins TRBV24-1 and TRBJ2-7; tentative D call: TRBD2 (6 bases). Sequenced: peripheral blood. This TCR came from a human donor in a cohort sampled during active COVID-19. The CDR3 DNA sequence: TGTGCCACCAGCCGGGACTCAATAGACGAGCAGTACTTC. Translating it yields CATSRDSIDEQYF.